This T cell receptor (beta chain) was captured in a study of cytomegalovirus exposure and HLA in healthy donors. Notes on this clone: Its antigen remains unknown.

The germline CDR1 and CDR2 sequences are ENHRY and SYGVKD. CDR3 length: 13 amino acids. V dropped 10 bases and J dropped 1 base, with 12 bases sitting between them. Study results and caveats: Rates of TCR association differed by HLA locus in a later analysis, with DRB1 highest and HLA-C lowest. Sequencing depth across donors, presence/absence analyses assumed, was roughly uniform. Researchers reported in a later analysis that a missense DCLRE1C variant was tied to TCR beta V- and J-gene trimming. In vitro data verified a few CMV-associated chains as specific for CMV antigens.

PCR amplification relied on 60 Vbeta primers (plus 13 Jbeta primers). Clones were sequenced by immunoSEQ multiplex PCR, and TCRdb holds only the in-frame ones, with some missing. The sample contains some 120,000 clones, roughly two thirds of which appear only once. The TCR sequence derives from a man younger than 40 in good health and CMV-seropositive. Sequencing was carried out using PBMCs. The chain uses TRBV10-3 and TRBJ2-3, with a tentative D call TRBD2 (6 bases). The CDR3 DNA follows: TGTGCCACCACGGGGGTGGGCACAGATACGCAGTATTTT. This sequence encodes CATTGVGTDTQYF.